This T cell receptor beta chain stems from a study of cytomegalovirus exposure and HLA in healthy donors (dated by TCRdb to 2017 to 2019). Regarding the research as a whole: An earlier analysis of some 500 of the donors reported 250 to 300 Gb of sequence data and 117 million unique TCR beta sequences from 150 million to 200 million T cells. Genome-wide SNP genotypes for about 65% of the 666 donors were used in a later genetic analysis, which treated that subset as a discovery cohort. Donor age, sex, ethnicity and CMV serostatus were compiled alongside the repertoire data. Typing coverage varied by locus: about 629-640 donors for A, B, C, DRB1 and DQB1; approximately 500 for DQA1; approximately 610 for DPA1; 400 to 480 for DPB1. Because of strong linkage in the cohort, roughly five DR-DQ haplotypes were treated as single units for association and clustering. A later analysis re-analyzed previously published TCR beta repertoires from several hundred donors and added high-resolution HLA genotyping to study TCR occurrence patterns. About 330 gigabases of sequencing data and around 80 million unique TCR sequences made up an early release that covered roughly 670 HLA-typed donors. High-throughput TCR immunosequencing, statistical association of individual TCRs with disease status, and machine learning were combined to predict cytomegalovirus infection status. Every discovery cohort repertoire had been produced on one sequencing platform. Besides the first cohort of 550 to 750 subjects, a separate validation cohort made up of roughly 120 different subjects was used. In the later analysis, no new phenotypic data were used to find candidate immune exposures; instead, reliance was placed on TCR beta sequences and their occurrence across donors. The T cell repertoires of several hundred subjects were profiled by immunosequencing and related to cytomegalovirus serostatus. Across some 400 genotyped donors of the cohort, an average of approximately 240,000 unique TCR beta nucleotide sequences per donor were sequenced, and approximately 19% of those sequences were non-productive. The genetic ancestry cluster associated with self-reported Caucasian donors included 81% of the 350 to 500 genotyped donors. In an earlier analysis of a few hundred of the donors, high-throughput TCR beta sequencing was used to judge whether each TCR beta V gene segment behaved as functional or pseudogenic. HLA typing covered class I and class II loci at four-digit resolution. The study aimed to test whether signatures of past pathogen exposure could be identified by cataloging public T cell receptors. The research as a whole found: A further reported finding was that TCR beta sequences accurately predicted the HLA-A and HLA-B alleles for most subjects in the first cohort. When HLA alleles, especially DR and DQ, strongly co-occurred, TCR associations were difficult to assign to individual alleles. Specific HLA alleles were associated with more than 15,000 TCR beta sequences at a false discovery rate of 0.05 in a later analysis. In vitro tests confirmed that a few of the cytomegalovirus-associated TCR beta chains recognize cytomegalovirus antigens. A later analysis found that most CMV-associated TCR beta chains appeared HLA-restricted, with HLA associations seemingly driven largely by CMV exposure. According to the authors, the approach could potentially be generalized to other disease states and immunological phenotypes. The presence/absence analyses assumed that sequencing depth was roughly uniform across donors, and that assumption may not be true. The earlier analysis of approximately 590 of the donors excluded roughly 17 rarely observed V segments, including chromosome 9 orphons, because counts were too low. CMV serostatus was the only immune exposure information available for the cohort. A group of highly shared sequence variants was considered likely to be a technical artifact of the sequencing pipeline. Most TCR sequences were observed very rarely across donors, whereas some public TCRs were present in many individuals. A later analysis found that TCR association rates varied across HLA loci, with DRB1 alleles showing the most associated TCRs and HLA-C alleles the fewest. Cytomegalovirus status was reported to be diagnosed by the classifier with high specificity and sensitivity in both the original and validation cohorts. Compared with the 666-donor mean, donors in an Asian-associated ancestry cluster had fewer N-insertions in productive TCRs, according to a later genetic analysis. In an earlier analysis of about 600 of the donors, most TCR beta V segments appeared in productive rearrangements about 87% or about 30% of the time, broadly matching IMGT annotations. In this cohort, only TCR beta chains were sequenced, and detectable features were limited by the absence of alpha or paired-chain data. A later analysis found that HLA-associated TCR beta chains were more clonally expanded and had lower generation probabilities than equally common non-associated chains. In the study, roughly 160 TCR beta chains were listed as associated with cytomegalovirus. Several of the top co-occurrence clusters appeared to be linked to parvovirus B19, influenza, CMV and Epstein-Barr virus, according to a later analysis. HLA typing was unavailable for some donors at each locus, so association tests used only the typed subset. Linkage disequilibrium might explain the correlated functional status among segregating V segments, but an unknown experimental factor could not be excluded. In a later genetic analysis, a missense DCLRE1C variant was associated with V-gene and J-gene trimming of TCR beta chains, and the association was replicated in an independent cohort.

The library came from the immunoSEQ multiplex PCR assay. For the multiplex PCR, a mixture combining 60 forward primers for TCR Vbeta segments and 13 reverse primers for TCR Jbeta segments was used. The CDR3 region of rearranged TCR beta genes was amplified from genomic DNA by a multiplex PCR assay. The amplified TCR beta libraries were sequenced on the Illumina HiSeq System as 87-base-pair reads. For the original study's pipeline: Across the 640 or so repertoires, a later analysis counted roughly 84 million unique TCR beta chains, around 11 million of which were shared by at least two donors. Raw reads were error-corrected and collapsed into unique sequences with a nearest-neighbor algorithm that merged closely related sequences to remove PCR and sequencing errors. CDR3 sequences were aligned to IMGT reference sequences to assign V, D and J gene segments. For a sequence to be retained, at least a six-nucleotide match to both a V gene segment and a J gene segment was required. Rearrangements were called productive when the CDR3 lacked stop codons and stayed in frame with V and J; all others were non-productive. CDR3 was defined by IMGT convention, running from the second conserved V-encoded cysteine to the conserved J-encoded phenylalanine. Sequences without an unambiguous match to a single V gene segment were excluded from the earlier analysis of 500 to 700 of the donors. An earlier analysis of several hundred of the donors classified V segments as functional when productive rearrangements were above 56.7% and as segregating when the standard deviation between donors was above 5%. A statistical classification framework was built for diagnosing cytomegalovirus status from the catalog of TCR beta chain sequences. V and J gene assignment, in a later analysis, came from comparing TCR nucleotide sequences with IMGT/GENE-DB human TR gene sequences. The TCRdist pipeline was used in a later analysis to assign CDR3 sequences and most-parsimonious VDJ recombination scenarios. In a later analysis, each TCR beta chain was defined by its CDR3 amino acid sequence together with its V-gene family, and reads without a unique V-gene family were excluded. As a way to deal with suspected cross-contamination and a sequencing artifact, a later analysis dropped hundreds of nucleotide sequences that were highly shared and had low generation probability. In a later analysis, a clonal expansion index was calculated for each public chain from normalized within-repertoire ranks of inferred template counts. Generation probabilities in a later analysis came from a VDJ recombination model fitted to out-of-frame rearrangements, and those results were checked against IGoR. Hypergeometric tests were used in a later analysis to score TCR-TCR, TCR-HLA and TCR-CMV co-occurrence, with a repertoire-size bias correction applied to the TCR pairs. In a later analysis, false discovery rates were estimated by permuting HLA or CMV assignments 20 times. In a later analysis, co-occurring TCRs were grouped using DBSCAN, and TCRdist sequence similarity was added for clustering within HLA-allele-positive subsets. Co-occurrence clustering excluded repertoires with fewer than 30,000 or more than 120,000 public chains, plus five with anomalous nucleotide sharing. TCRdb's version of the immuneACCESS table is confined to in-frame rearrangements and falls short of the full clone set. An unresolved V gene accounts for under half of the shortfall where checked; the remainder is of unknown origin. V and J calls plus clone size are reproduced from that table; the DNA served to infer D and trimming. The sample table contains approximately 40,000 clones; only one count was recorded for roughly 85% of them. In total, the top ten clones hold about an eighth of the sample.

This clone was seen once. Its antigen target is currently unknown. There are no base qualities to consult, and no much larger clone falls within one base. The cohort comprised 666 healthy bone marrow donors. All cohort members were sampled while nominally healthy, although unrecorded immune exposures were likely present. The donor was CMV seropositive and was included in the group of approximately 310 seropositive cohort members. Every donor gave a peripheral blood sample, and the peripheral blood mononuclear cells from that sample were used for TCR beta sequencing. Genomic DNA extraction from the blood cell samples was performed with the Qiagen DNeasy Blood Extraction Kit. The specimen sequenced was PBMCs. The receptor comes from a woman aged 40 to 49 in good health and CMV-seropositive.

The encoded CDR3 is CASSPPGNSNQPQHF. The nucleotide sequence reads TGTGCCAGCAGCCCCCCGGGAAATAGCAATCAGCCCCAGCATTTT. The V and J genes are TRBV7-9 and TRBJ1-5; the D gene assignment is ambiguous. V and J are truncated by 5 bases and 0 bases respectively, leaving an intervening sequence of 11 bases. Measured from the cysteine to the phenylalanine, the CDR3 is 15 residues long. The CDR3 DNA has 45 bases and is translated from base 1. The germline V gene (reference sequence) gives CDR1 as SEHNR and CDR2 as FQNEAQ.